The clone carrying this TCR beta chain occurred many times. The data were taken from a study of T-cell memory formation after mild COVID-19. Per germline, CDR1 SGHRS and CDR2 YFSETQ. The CDR3 consists of 13 residues. V was trimmed by 0 bases and J by 5 bases, leaving 6 bases between them. TCRdb analysed the 5' RACE reads with MiXCR anew, one entry per CDR3 protein. The data hold fewer than 600,000 distinct CDR3 sequences, with about 20% observed a single time. The sample taken for sequencing was PBMCs or a T cell subset sorted from them (not recorded which). The TCR sequence derives from an adult woman who had mild COVID-19 (a few samples of this study predate the infection). Cell type and time point are not known. The J gene is TRBJ2-1, the V gene TRBV5-1; D might be TRBD2 (5 bases). The CDR3 region is CASSLAGDNEQFF. In DNA form, the CDR3 reads TGCGCCAGCAGCTTGGCCGGGGACAATGAGCAGTTCTTC.